The 29 T cell receptor beta chains presented below share a single source sample, sequenced in a study of human T cells and chemical hapten exposure. MiXCR, run by TCRdb on the RACE reads, gives a single entry per CDR3 protein. The sample lists some 59,000 distinct CDR3 sequences, approximately 11% seen once, with under 5% in the top ten. Sample time point: pre-sensitization, week 0. The treatment was: therapeutic diphenylcyclopropenone sensitization with weekly scalp DPC. The material sequenced was whole blood, taken in connection with sensitization to the hapten diphenylcyclopropenone (DPC). These receptors originate from a woman in her forties with alopecia areata. Some clones in this sample may be carry-over from other donors' samples.

This clonotype showed up many times. The chain couples TRBV7-9 to TRBJ2-2; 8 bases are shared with TRBD2. V was clipped by 5 bases and J by 1 base; unmatched bases: 3. Germline CDR1 reads SEHNR; CDR2 reads FQNEAQ (reference sequence). The CDR3 length is 15 residues. CDR3 loop: CASSPGGVNTGELFF. The CDR3 DNA reads as TGTGCCAGCAGCCCGGGAGGGGTGAACACCGGGGAGCTGTTTTTT.

This clonotype has at least ten counts. V usage is TRBV6-6 and J usage is TRBJ2-7; TRBD1 is a possible D gene (6 bases). CDR3 length equals 12 residues. Germline V gene data show CDR1 as MNHNY and CDR2 as SVGAGI (reference sequence). Trimming removed 10 bases from V and 0 bases from J, with 10 bases in between. Written as DNA, the CDR3 is TGTGCCACCCAGGACAGCTCCTACGAGCAGTACTTC. Translated, it gives CATQDSSYEQYF.

This clonotype was picked up a small number of times. The V gene is TRBV4-1, the J gene TRBJ2-7, with TRBD2 identical over 13 bases. With 1 base clipped from V and 1 base from J, the junction kept 1 base outside the gene matches. CDR1 and CDR2 from the germline V gene are MGHRA and YSYEKL. CDR3 length equals 16 residues. The CDR3 nucleotides read TGCGCCAGCAGCCAAGTGGGACTAGCGGGATCCTACGAGCAGTACTTC. Its translation: CASSQVGLAGSYEQYF.

V usage is TRBV7-6 and J usage is TRBJ2-6; 9 nucleotides agree with TRBD1. Germline-derived CDR1 and CDR2 are SGHVS and FNYEAQ. Trimming at V came to 5 bases and at J to 0 bases, leaving 11 bases not matched to a gene. This CDR3 has 19 residues. As DNA, the CDR3 is TGTGCCAGCAGCCCCCGGACAGGGGCCCAGGGCTCTGGGGCCAACGTCCTGACTTTC. Translation gives CASSPRTGAQGSGANVLTF.

This clonotype appeared many times. The J gene is TRBJ2-5, the V gene TRBV3-1; D is undetermined. Deletions cut 3 bases from V and 5 bases from J, with 10 bases between. The CDR3 is made up of 13 amino acids. CDR1 is LGHDT and CDR2 is YNNKEL in the germline V gene (reference sequence). The CDR3 sequence: CASSHALLETQYF. The CDR3, as DNA: TGTGCCAGCAGCCATGCCCTCCTCGAGACCCAGTACTTC.

This CDR3 is CASSLTPTGESKAFF. The CDR3 nucleotides are TGTGCCAGCAGCCTCACGCCGACAGGGGAGTCAAAAGCTTTCTTT. V and J are TRBV4-2 and TRBJ1-1; 8 bases line up with TRBD1. The length of the CDR3 is 15 residues. Germline CDR1 is LGHNA and CDR2 is YNFKEQ. Losses at the gene ends were 4 bases for V and 9 bases for J; bases not matched to a gene: 13.

At least ten counts were recorded for this clonotype. The chain is built from TRBV7-2 and TRBJ2-7; the D is unclear. The ends were cut back, 5 bases at V and 3 bases at J, with 14 bases in the middle. CDR1 SGHTA and CDR2 FQGNSA come from the germline V gene. CDR3 length: 14 amino acids. CDR3 sequence reads: CASSTTSFNYEQYF. The CDR3 DNA reads TGTGCCAGCAGCACGACTTCTTTCAACTACGAGCAGTACTTC.

This clonotype was picked up many times. The chain employs TRBV6-4 and TRBJ2-2, with TRBD2 matching 12 bases. V lost 6 bases, J lost 6 bases, and 2 bases stayed unmatched. The length of the CDR3 is 14 residues. CDR1 MRHNA and CDR2 SNTAGT come from the germline V gene. CDR3 loop: CASSRLAGAGELFF. DNA for the CDR3: TGTGCCAGCAGCCGACTAGCGGGAGCCGGGGAGCTGTTTTTT.

This clonotype appeared a few times. The rearrangement links TRBV10-2 to TRBJ1-5; D uncertain. The CDR3 has 16 residues. CDR1 is WSHSY, CDR2 SAAADI, per germline. Trimming left V 0 bases short and J 1 base short, with 10 bases between. Here the CDR3 DNA reads TGCGCCAGCAGTGAGTCGGTTCAGAGGAGCAATCAGCCCCAGCATTTT. Its translation: CASSESVQRSNQPQHF.

In this sample, this clonotype turned up many times. The rearrangement links TRBV10-3 to TRBJ1-3; D call uncertain. The V end was cut by 8 bases, the J end by 0 bases, with 14 bases between. CDR1 and CDR2 from the germline V gene are ENHRY and SYGVKD. The CDR3 spans 15 residues. The CDR3 spells CAISGKPTSGNTIYF. In DNA form, the CDR3 reads TGTGCCATCTCCGGGAAGCCGACCTCTGGAAACACCATATATTTT.

Ten or more counts support this clonotype. The rearrangement joins TRBV2 to TRBJ1-2; D unclear. CDR1 SNHLY and CDR2 FYNNEI come from the germline V gene. Between the trimmed V and J ends, which lost 1 base and 1 base, there was a span of 7 bases. The CDR3 sequence is 14 residues long. The CDR3 sequence: CASSEVRVNYGYTF. The CDR3 nucleotides read TGTGCCAGCAGTGAAGTCAGAGTTAACTATGGCTACACCTTC.

The DNA for the CDR3 is TGTGCCAGTAGTATAGAGAGGGGGACAGACCCTAACTATGGCTACACCTTC. Translation gives CASSIERGTDPNYGYTF. The V call is TRBV19, the J call TRBJ1-2, with 7 bases that match TRBD1. CDR1 is LNHDA and CDR2 is SQIVND in the germline V gene (reference sequence). Unmatched junction bases numbered 7, after V lost 0 bases and J lost 0 bases. The CDR3 has 17 amino acids.

This clonotype was detected a few times. The chain recombines TRBV11-3 with TRBJ2-6; no clear D. Germline V CDR1 and CDR2: SGHNT, YENEEA. CDR3 length: 13 amino acids. Between the trimmed V and J ends, which lost 5 bases and 1 base, there was a span of 3 bases. The CDR3 here is CASSTSGANVLTF. The CDR3 nucleotides are TGTGCCAGCAGCACTTCTGGGGCCAACGTCCTGACTTTC.

The chain couples TRBV5-1 to TRBJ2-5; no firm D call. Germline values: CDR1 SGHRS, CDR2 YFSETQ. Trimming took off 0 bases at V and 4 bases at J, with 10 bases between the two ends. The CDR3 length is 14 residues. The CDR3, as DNA: TGCGCCAGCAGCTTGGCCGGGCGCATAGAGACCCAGTACTTC. Protein: CASSLAGRIETQYF. Variable domain in full (rest from reference TRBV5-1 and TRBJ2-5): KAGVTQTPRYLIKTRGQQVTLSCSPISGHRSVSWYQQTPGQGLQFLFEYFSETQRNKGNFPGRFSGRQFSNSRSEMNVSTLELGDSALYLCASSLAGRIETQYFGPGTRLLVL.

In its sample, this clonotype was seen a few times. The chain couples TRBV20-1 to TRBJ2-3; no reliable D call. The V end lost 1 base, the J end lost 5 bases, and 10 bases lay between the germline ends. Germline assignment: CDR1 DFQATT and CDR2 SNEGSKA (reference sequence). The CDR3 has 13 amino acids. CDR3 nucleotides: TGCAGTGCTAGAGGGTCCCTGGGAGATACGCAGTATTTT. Its translation: CSARGSLGDTQYF.

This clonotype was picked up many times. The CDR3 loop is CASSFKGGFNEQYF. CDR3 sequence (DNA): TGTGCCAGCAGTTTCAAGGGAGGTTTCAACGAGCAGTACTTC. V gene TRBV6-2 or TRBV6-3 combines with J gene TRBJ2-7, with a weak D call TRBD2 (6 bases). Germline CDR1 and CDR2: MNHEY and SVGEGT. The germline V and J ends were trimmed by 4 bases and 5 bases, with 15 bases remaining between them. This CDR3 has 14 residues.

This clonotype was found a few times. CDR3 in amino acids: CSATNSRTGDQPQHF. CDR3 DNA sequence: TGCAGCGCCACGAACTCCAGGACAGGGGATCAGCCCCAGCATTTT. The chain couples TRBV29-1 to TRBJ1-5; 9 bases line up with TRBD1. Germline V gene lookup returns CDR1 SQVTM and CDR2 ANQGSEA. The trim removed 7 bases at V and 5 bases at J, leaving 12 bases unmatched. This CDR3 is built from 15 residues.

The CDR3 sequence: CASSSGQGTEAFF. CDR3 nucleotides: TGTGCCAGCAGCTCGGGACAGGGCACTGAAGCTTTCTTT. The rearrangement links TRBV7-6 to TRBJ1-1; TRBD1 aligns across 9 bases. V lost 4 bases, J lost 4 bases, and 1 base stayed unmatched. The CDR3 is 13 residues long. Germline V gene data show CDR1 as SGHVS and CDR2 as FNYEAQ.

There are many counts of this clonotype. This rearrangement joins TRBV12-2 to TRBJ2-7; TRBD2 reflects the table's D call only, with no check against the DNA. TRBV12-2 is designated a pseudogene. The CDR3 is made up of 14 amino acids. CDR3 region: CASRFSGVTYEQYF. The CDR3 region has the DNA TGTGCAAGTCGCTTTAGCGGGGTCACCTACGAGCAGTACTTC.

In this sample, this clonotype turned up many times. The CDR3 region has the DNA TGTGCCAGCAGTTACTCAGGGGGGACTAACTATGGCTACACCTTC. Its translation is CASSYSGGTNYGYTF. The chain combines TRBV6-5 with TRBJ1-2, with D possibly being TRBD1 (6 bases). Trimming stripped 0 bases from V and 0 bases from J, with 8 bases between. Germline V lookup: CDR1 MNHEY, CDR2 SVGAGI. The CDR3 has 15 amino acids.

This clonotype was recorded many times. The V gene is TRBV10-1, the J gene TRBJ1-1; D possibly corresponds to TRBD1 (5 bases). CDR3 length equals 14 residues. Germline values: CDR1 WNHNN, CDR2 SYGVQD (reference sequence). Between the trimmed V and J ends, which lost 8 bases and 1 base, there was a span of 14 bases. CDR3: CASRQGASNTEAFF. The CDR3 DNA sequence: TGCGCCAGCCGGCAAGGGGCCTCGAACACTGAAGCTTTCTTT.

To note about this clonotype: A much larger clonotype is one base distant, so this may be a read error. The chain employs TRBV6-2 or TRBV6-3 and TRBJ1-2; 9 positions agree with TRBD1. Germline-derived CDR1 and CDR2 are MNHEY and SVGEGT. The CDR3 loop spans 15 amino acids. The CDR3 spells CASRRTGTGTEGYAF. DNA for the CDR3: TGTGCCAGCAGGCGGACCGGGACAGGGACAGAGGGCTACGCCTTC.

This clonotype has a count of ten or more. The rearrangement uses TRBV7-8 and TRBJ2-7; D unresolved. Germline lookup yields CDR1 SGHVS and CDR2 FQNEAQ. This CDR3 contains 11 residues. The V end lost 4 bases, the J end lost 7 bases, and 8 bases lay between the germline ends. CDR3 sequence reads: CASSSNLEQYF. The CDR3 nucleotides are TGTGCCAGCAGCTCCAACCTTGAGCAGTACTTC.

In this sample, this clonotype turned up a few times. The V gene is TRBV20-1, the J gene TRBJ2-5, with D perhaps matching TRBD1 (5 bases). The V end lost 0 bases, the J end lost 4 bases, and 15 bases lay between the germline ends. Germline V gene lookup returns CDR1 DFQATT and CDR2 SNEGSKA (reference sequence). The CDR3 is 15 residues long. CDR3 coding DNA: TGCAGTGCTAGAGATGCAGGGAATTTAGGAGAGACCCAGTACTTC. Translated, it gives CSARDAGNLGETQYF.

The chain is built from TRBV18 and TRBJ1-5; D gene uncertain. The ends were cut back, 2 bases at V and 7 bases at J, with 15 bases in the middle. There are 15 residues in the CDR3. Germline V gives CDR1 KGHSH, CDR2 LQKENI. Here the CDR3 reads CASSPDKGGGQPQHF. The CDR3, as DNA: TGTGCCAGCTCACCAGACAAGGGCGGAGGGCAGCCCCAGCATTTT.

By share of the sample, this clonotype is medium-sized (0.01 to 0.1%). The chain couples TRBV12-5 to TRBJ1-2, with D unclear. The CDR3 is 12 amino acids. The V gene lost 3 bases and the J gene lost 3 bases, with 5 bases spanning the gap. Germline V gives CDR1 LGHNT, CDR2 FRNRAP. This chain's CDR3 is CASGFGDYGYTF. The CDR3, as DNA: TGTGCTAGTGGTTTCGGGGACTATGGCTACACCTTC.

CDR3 DNA: TGCAGCGTTGAGACTAGCAAATACGAGCAGTACTTC. Translated: CSVETSKYEQYF. The V gene is TRBV29-1, the J gene TRBJ2-7; 7 positions match TRBD2. The ends lost 3 bases at V and 4 bases at J; junction bases unmatched: 3. The CDR3 runs 12 residues. Germline CDR1 and CDR2: SQVTM and ANQGSEA.

The chain combines TRBV3-1 with TRBJ1-4; TRBD1 aligns across 9 bases. The CDR3 length is 17 residues. V gave up 0 bases and J gave up 8 bases; unmatched junction bases: 10. Germline V gives CDR1 LGHDT, CDR2 YNNKEL (reference sequence). The CDR3 sequence: CASSQEDPGQGYEKLFF. The CDR3 DNA is TGTGCCAGCAGCCAAGAGGATCCGGGACAGGGCTACGAAAAACTGTTTTTT. Full variable domain (remainder filled in from reference TRBV3-1 and TRBJ1-4): DTAVSQTPKYLVTQMGNDKSIKCEQNLGHDTMYWYKQDSKKFLKIMFSYNNKELIINETVPNRFSPKSPDKAHLNLHINSLELGDSAVYFCASSQEDPGQGYEKLFFGSGTQLSVL.

The chain combines TRBV7-9 with TRBJ2-5, with a tentative D call TRBD1 (6 bases). The CDR3 runs 15 residues. Germline CDR1 reads SEHNR; CDR2 reads FQNEAQ (reference sequence). The V end lost 6 bases, the J end lost 4 bases, and 18 bases lay between the germline ends. CDR3 bases: TGTGCCAGCAGTGCAGTGACAGGTGAATCAGAGACCCAGTACTTC. Translating gives CASSAVTGESETQYF.